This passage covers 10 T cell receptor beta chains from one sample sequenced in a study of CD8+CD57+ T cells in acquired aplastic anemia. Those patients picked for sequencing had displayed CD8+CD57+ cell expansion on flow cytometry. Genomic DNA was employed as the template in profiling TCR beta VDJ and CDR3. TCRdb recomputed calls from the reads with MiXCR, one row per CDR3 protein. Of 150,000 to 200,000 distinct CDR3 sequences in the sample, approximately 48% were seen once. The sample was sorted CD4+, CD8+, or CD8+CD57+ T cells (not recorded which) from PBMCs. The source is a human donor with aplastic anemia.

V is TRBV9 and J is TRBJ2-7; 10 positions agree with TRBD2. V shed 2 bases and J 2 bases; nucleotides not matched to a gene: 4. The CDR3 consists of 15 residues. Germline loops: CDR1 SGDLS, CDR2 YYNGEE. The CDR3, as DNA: TGTGCCAGCAGCGTCAGCGGGGGGGCCCCCTACGAGCAGTACTTC. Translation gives CASSVSGGAPYEQYF. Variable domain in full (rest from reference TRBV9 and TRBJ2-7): DSGVTQTPKHLITATGQRVTLRCSPRSGDLSVYWYQQSLDQGLQFLIQYYNGEERAKGNILERFSAQQFPDLHSELNLSSLELGDSALYFCASSVSGGAPYEQYFGPGTRLTVT.

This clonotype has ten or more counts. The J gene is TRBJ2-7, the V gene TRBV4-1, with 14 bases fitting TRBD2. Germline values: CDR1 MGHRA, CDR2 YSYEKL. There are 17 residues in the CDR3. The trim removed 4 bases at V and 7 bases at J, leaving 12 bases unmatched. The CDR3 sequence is CASSPSHRTSGRMEQYF. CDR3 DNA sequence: TGCGCCAGCAGCCCTTCCCACCGGACTAGCGGGAGGATGGAGCAGTACTTC.

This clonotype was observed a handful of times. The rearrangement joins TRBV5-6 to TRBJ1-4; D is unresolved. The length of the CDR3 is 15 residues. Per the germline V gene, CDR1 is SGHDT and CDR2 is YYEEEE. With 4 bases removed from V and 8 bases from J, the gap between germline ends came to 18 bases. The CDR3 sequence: CASSGPDSSSEKLFF. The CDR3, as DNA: TGTGCCAGCAGCGGCCCGGACTCTAGCAGCGAAAAACTGTTTTTT.

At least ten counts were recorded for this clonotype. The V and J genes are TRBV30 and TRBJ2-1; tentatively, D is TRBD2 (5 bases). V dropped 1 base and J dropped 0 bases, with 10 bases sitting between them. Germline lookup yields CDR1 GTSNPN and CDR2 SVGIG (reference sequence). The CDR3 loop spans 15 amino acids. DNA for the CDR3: TGTGCCTGGAGTGGGGGTAGCGACTCCTACAATGAGCAGTTCTTC. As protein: CAWSGGSDSYNEQFF. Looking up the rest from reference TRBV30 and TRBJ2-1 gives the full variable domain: SQTIHQWPATLVQPVGSPLSLECTVEGTSNPNLYWYRQAAGRGLQLLFYSVGIGQISSEVPQNLSASRPQDRQFILSSKKLLLSDSGFYLCAWSGGSDSYNEQFFGPGTRLTVL.

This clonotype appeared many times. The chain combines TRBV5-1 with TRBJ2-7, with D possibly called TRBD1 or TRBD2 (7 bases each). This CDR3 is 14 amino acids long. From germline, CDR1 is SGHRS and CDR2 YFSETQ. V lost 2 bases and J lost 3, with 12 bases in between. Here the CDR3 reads CASSFQGGLYEQYF. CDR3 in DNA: TGCGCCAGCAGCTTTCAGGGGGGGCTCTACGAGCAGTACTTC.

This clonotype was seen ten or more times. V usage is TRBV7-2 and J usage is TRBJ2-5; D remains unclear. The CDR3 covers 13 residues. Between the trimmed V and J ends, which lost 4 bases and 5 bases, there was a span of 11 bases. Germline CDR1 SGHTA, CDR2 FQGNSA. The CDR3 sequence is CASSSPAQETQYF. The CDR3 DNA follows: TGTGCCAGCAGCTCCCCTGCACAGGAGACCCAGTACTTC.

The CDR3 region is CATSDLAGGGETQYF. CDR3 in DNA: TGTGCCACCAGTGATCTAGCGGGAGGCGGTGAGACCCAGTACTTC. J is TRBJ2-5 and V is TRBV24-1, with 11 positions matching TRBD2. The CDR3 covers 15 residues. Germline V CDR1 and CDR2: KGHDR, SFDVKD. V trimming: 3 bases; J trimming: 5 bases; junction bases outside the gene matches: 4.

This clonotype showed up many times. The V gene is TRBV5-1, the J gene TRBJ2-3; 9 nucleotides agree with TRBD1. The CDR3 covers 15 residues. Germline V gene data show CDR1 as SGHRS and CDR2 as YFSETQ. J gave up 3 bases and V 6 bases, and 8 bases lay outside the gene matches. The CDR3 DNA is TGCGCCAGCAACCAACAGGGGGCTAAGACAGATACGCAGTATTTT. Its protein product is CASNQQGAKTDTQYF.

The CDR3 here is CASSVSGLTGELFF. The CDR3 DNA is TGTGCCAGCAGCGTTAGCGGACTCACCGGGGAGCTGTTTTTT. The chain employs TRBV9 and TRBJ2-2, with D tentatively TRBD2 (6 bases). Trimming removed 2 bases at V and 4 bases at J, with 9 bases between. Germline CDR1 SGDLS, CDR2 YYNGEE. The CDR3 has 14 residues.

CDR3 sequence reads: CATSPSGGRAFF. The CDR3 coding sequence is TGTGCCACCAGCCCTAGCGGGGGCAGGGCTTTCTTT. The chain links TRBV24-1 to TRBJ1-1, with TRBD1 as a possible D gene (6 bases). Per the germline V gene, CDR1 is KGHDR and CDR2 is SFDVKD. The CDR3 contains 12 residues. V was cut by 7 bases and J by 11 bases, with 16 bases left in between.